This T cell receptor beta chain was captured by sequencing in a study of blood T cell repertoires in COVID-19. As for the study in general: Acute-phase and convalescent COVID-19 samples originated in the United States, Italy and Spain.

Clones were read by immunoSEQ multiplex PCR, and TCRdb kept only the in-frame ones, dropping some. The sample yields some 260,000 clones, 88% seen once. CDR3 size: 14 residues. V trimming: 5 bases; J trimming: 7 bases; junction bases outside the gene matches: 6. V and J are TRBV5-3 and TRBJ2-2; the match to TRBD2 covers 9 bases. TRBV5-3 is an ORF, and what it does is uncertain. The sequencing input was peripheral blood. The source is a woman in her thirties or forties who had recovered from COVID-19. The CDR3 is CARRPSGKGGELFF. CDR3 in DNA: TGTGCCAGAAGGCCTAGCGGGAAGGGCGGGGAGCTGTTTTTT.